This TCR beta chain comes out of a study of T-cell memory formation after mild COVID-19. On the study more broadly: There were largely donor-specific TCR clusters.

Study results and caveats: Prior to infection, memory already included some responding clones, suggesting cross-reactive memory joined. The study found contracting CD4+ clones mainly in CM and EM and contracting CD8+ clones in EMRA.

This clonotype has at least ten counts. Its specificity is unknown. Germline V gives CDR1 SEHNR, CDR2 FQNEAQ (reference sequence). This CDR3 spans 15 amino acids. The trim removed 3 bases at V and 2 bases at J, leaving 6 bases unmatched. A 5'RACE reaction primed in the constant segment made cDNA libraries of TCR alpha and TCR beta, and these carried sample barcodes and UMIs. From the 5' RACE reads, TCRdb called clonotypes with MiXCR, one entry per CDR3 protein. The sample yields some 7,400 distinct CDR3 sequences, around 32% seen once. This receptor was obtained from an adult woman who had mild COVID-19 (a few samples of this study predate the infection). Cell type and time point are not known. This rearrangement joins TRBV7-9 to TRBJ1-2; 7 nucleotides line up with TRBD1. The sample comprised PBMCs or a T cell subset sorted from them (not recorded which). The CDR3 nucleotides read TGTGCCAGCAGCTTTACAGGGGACCTAAACTATGGCTACACCTTC. This sequence encodes CASSFTGDLNYGYTF.